Sequencing of this T cell receptor beta chain was carried out in a study of blood T cells in healthy people across ages. With a J-beta primer mix and a sample-barcoded 5' primer, a second PCR ran 7 to 11 cycles. From the 5' RACE reads, TCRdb called clonotypes with MiXCR, one entry per CDR3 protein. This table has some 1 million distinct CDR3 sequences, over 35% appearing once. Note on this clonotype: The junction and the germline gene differ at one end; a read error may be behind it.

The CDR3 length is 18 residues. Germline CDR1 is SGHRS and CDR2 is YFSETQ. The material sequenced was blood. The chain links TRBV5-1 to TRBJ2-7; 8 bases are shared with TRBD2. This TCR came from a woman in her sixties in good health. CDR3 amino acids: CARSLLPGGSGGSYEQYF. Written as DNA, the CDR3 is TGCGCCCGCAGCTTATTGCCAGGTGGGAGCGGGGGTTCCTACGAGCAGTACTTC.